A single sample gave rise to the 7 T cell receptor beta chains below, sequenced in a study of T cell repertoires in cytomegalovirus infection. These receptors lack a known antigen. TCRdb fed the reads into MiXCR, producing one record per CDR3 protein. The sample has about 340,000 distinct CDR3 sequences, under 35% seen once. The sequencing here drew on cultured PBMCs, taken from culture after CMV antigen stimulation. Receptor source: a human donor in good health (CMV status not recorded). Some clones in this sample may be carry-over from other donors' samples.

This clonotype has only a few counts. The chain links TRBV7-9 to TRBJ1-1; the D gene is possibly TRBD1 (5 bases). Trimming cost V 4 bases and J 10 bases, with 22 bases left between them. CDR1 SEHNR and CDR2 FQNEAQ come from the germline V gene (reference sequence). CDR3 size: 15 residues. The CDR3: CASSSSTEKFSGAFF. CDR3 in DNA: TGTGCCAGCAGCTCTTCGACAGAAAAATTTTCGGGAGCTTTCTTT.

Concerning this clonotype itself: This likely comes from a read error, as the CDR3 has no conserved phenylalanine or tryptophan at its end. Because the CDR3's place on the DNA is in doubt, the DNA is left out and the CDR3 is given as listed by TCRdb. The V and J genes are TRBV4-1 and TRBJ1-1; TRBD1, as called in the table, went unchecked against the DNA. The germline CDR1 and CDR2 sequences are MGHRA and YSYEKL. The CDR3 numbers 12 amino acids, ends counted. CDR3 loop: CASSQPRDSRFY.

Only a few counts were recorded for this clonotype. The rearrangement uses TRBV19 and TRBJ1-2, with D uncertain. Germline CDR1 reads LNHDA; CDR2 reads SQIVND (reference sequence). V shed 9 bases and J shed 5 bases, with 16 bases lying between them. The CDR3 runs to 13 residues. CDR3 DNA sequence: TGTGCCAGCCAAAAAGGGCAGAGTTATGGCTACACCTTC. Its translation is CASQKGQSYGYTF.

This clonotype has ten or more counts. This rearrangement joins TRBV7-8 to TRBJ2-1; the match to TRBD2 covers 7 bases. V dropped 5 bases and J dropped 5; count of bases not matched to a gene: 6. The length of the CDR3 is 14 residues. Per germline, CDR1 SGHVS and CDR2 FQNEAQ. The CDR3: CASSPSGGHNEQFF. The CDR3, as DNA: TGTGCCAGCAGCCCATCGGGGGGACACAATGAGCAGTTCTTC.

There are a few counts of this clonotype. The chain employs TRBV28 and TRBJ1-1; D is perhaps TRBD1 (6 bases). CDR1 and CDR2 (germline): MDHEN, SYDVKM. V was trimmed by 10 bases and J by 4 bases, leaving 28 bases between them. The CDR3 runs 17 residues. The CDR3 DNA reads TGTGCCACCTCCCCGGGGGGCATCCCAAGTGGGGGCACTGAAGCTTTCTTT. It translates to CATSPGGIPSGGTEAFF.

This chain links TRBV6-5 with TRBJ1-2, with TRBD1 identical over 8 bases. The CDR3 length is 15 residues. Trimming took 5 bases from V and 1 from J; bases not matched to a gene: 6. Germline V gives CDR1 MNHEY, CDR2 SVGAGI. In nucleotides, the CDR3 is TGTGCCAGCAGTCCCCAGGGGGCAAGTAACTATGGCTACACCTTC. Protein: CASSPQGASNYGYTF.

This clonotype was seen a handful of times. The J gene is TRBJ2-7, the V gene TRBV28; 8 nucleotides match TRBD1. The V segment lost 3 bases and the J segment 3 bases; nucleotides outside the gene matches: 16. Germline CDR1 and CDR2: MDHEN and SYDVKM. This CDR3 is built from 18 residues. The CDR3 DNA reads TGTGCCAGCAGTTTTGTTTTGTCCGGGCAGGGGGCATTCTACGAGCAGTACTTC. Translating it yields CASSFVLSGQGAFYEQYF.